The 31 T cell receptor beta chains listed next were all sequenced from one sample in a study of blood T cell repertoires in COVID-19. Method: immunoSEQ multiplex PCR; TCRdb's copy keeps in-frame clones and lacks some. The sample includes around 130,000 clones, around 81% seen only once; the top ten take roughly 10%. Sequencing was done on a sample of peripheral blood. The receptors here all came from a man aged 35-49 years with active or convalescent COVID-19.

The J gene is TRBJ1-2, the V gene TRBV5-1; no clear D. Trimming took off 5 bases at V and 7 bases at J, with 18 bases between the two ends. Germline assignment: CDR1 SGHRS and CDR2 YFSETQ. The CDR3 spans 14 residues. CDR3 nucleotide sequence: TGCGCCAGCAGGGACGGACTCCGATTTAGTGGCTACACCTTC. Its protein product is CASRDGLRFSGYTF.

This clone has just one count. The CDR3 here is CASSPGTGVYGYTF. The DNA of the CDR3 is TGTGCCAGCTCACCAGGGACAGGGGTCTATGGCTACACCTTC. This chain links TRBV18 with TRBJ1-2; TRBD1 matches at 10 bases. V shed 2 bases, J shed 4 bases, and the junction held 1 base outside the gene matches. CDR3 size: 14 residues. Germline assignment: CDR1 KGHSH and CDR2 LQKENI.

V gene TRBV5-4 combines with J gene TRBJ2-3, with TRBD2 identical over 7 bases. Germline V lookup: CDR1 SGHNT, CDR2 YYREEE (reference sequence). V shed 4 bases and J 4 bases; nucleotides not matched to a gene: 12. This CDR3 spans 16 amino acids. CDR3 bases: TGTGCCAGCAGCACCGAAGGGAGGGTAGGCGCAGATACGCAGTATTTT. Protein: CASSTEGRVGADTQYF.

This clone was picked up one time. The genes are TRBV12-3 or TRBV12-4 and TRBJ1-6; D is ambiguous. The CDR3 totals 12 residues. With 1 base removed from V and 14 bases from J, the gap between germline ends came to 9 bases. CDR3 DNA sequence: TGTGCCAGCAGTTTAGGGGCCAGCACCCTCCACTTT. Translating it yields CASSLGASTLHF.

The chain couples TRBV9 to TRBJ1-2; TRBD1 is a possible D gene (6 bases). Germline V gene lookup returns CDR1 SGDLS and CDR2 YYNGEE. Trimming took off 0 bases at V and 6 bases at J, with 9 bases between the two ends. This CDR3 is built from 13 residues. DNA of the CDR3: TGTGCCAGCAGCGTAGGCCCAGGGGATGGCTACACCTTC. Translated, it gives CASSVGPGDGYTF.

The chain uses TRBV4-3 and TRBJ1-5, with 7 bases aligning to TRBD1. The CDR3 has 16 residues. J was trimmed by 0 bases and V by 3 bases; bases with no gene match: 5. CDR1 and CDR2 (germline): LGHNA, YSLEER. The CDR3 sequence is CASSHSTGVSNQPQHF. The CDR3 coding sequence is TGCGCCAGCAGCCATTCCACAGGGGTTAGCAATCAGCCCCAGCATTTT.

The chain is built from TRBV18 and TRBJ2-5, with TRBD2 matching over 8 bases. From germline, CDR1 is KGHSH and CDR2 LQKENI. CDR3 length equals 14 residues. The V segment lost 3 bases and the J segment 1 base; nucleotides outside the gene matches: 1. The CDR3 bases are TGTGCCAGCTCACCGGGACTAGGCCAAGAGACCCAGTACTTC. This gives the protein CASSPGLGQETQYF.

In this sample, this clone turned up once. The chain links TRBV24-1 to TRBJ1-5; D uncertain. Trimming pared 8 bases from V and 7 bases from J, leaving 14 bases between. The CDR3 has 13 amino acids. Germline V CDR1 and CDR2: KGHDR, SFDVKD. CDR3: CATKGLPGQPQHF. In nucleotides, the CDR3 is TGTGCCACCAAGGGCCTCCCGGGACAGCCCCAGCATTTT.

The genes are TRBV25-1 and TRBJ2-5; weak D call: TRBD1 (5 bases). Germline CDR1 is MGHDK and CDR2 is SYGVNS. Trimming pared 5 bases from V and 2 bases from J, leaving 12 bases between. This CDR3 is built from 14 residues. DNA for the CDR3: TGTGCCAGCAGTCAGGGTCAAATTCAAGAGACCCAGTACTTC. It specifies CASSQGQIQETQYF.

The J gene is TRBJ2-5, the V gene TRBV3-1 (or the pseudogene TRBV3-2); 9 bases fit TRBD2. Per germline, CDR1 LGHDT and CDR2 YNNKEL (reference sequence). The CDR3 sequence is 15 residues long. J was trimmed by 7 bases and V by 0 bases; bases with no gene match: 6. The CDR3 region has the DNA TGTGCCAGCAGCCAAGATGGCGGGGGGGCCGTGACCCAGTACTTC. Encoded protein: CASSQDGGGAVTQYF.

V is TRBV1 and J is TRBJ2-5; TRBD2, the D gene given by the table, was not confirmed from the DNA. TRBV1 is listed as a pseudogene. This CDR3 region has 21 residues. The CDR3 loop is CTSSQVGFGLAGGYPRETQYF. CDR3 DNA sequence: TGCACCAGCAGCCAAGTAGGTTTCGGACTAGCGGGGGGCTACCCCCGTGAGACCCAGTACTTC.

The V and J genes are TRBV19 and TRBJ2-5; 10 nucleotides line up with TRBD2. This CDR3 contains 16 residues. CDR1 and CDR2 from the germline V gene are LNHDA and SQIVND (reference sequence). V lost 3 bases and J lost 5; bases outside the gene matches: 9. The CDR3 nucleotides are TGTGCCAGTAGTATTGGGCTAGCGGGGGTCCGGGAGACCCAGTACTTC. It codes for CASSIGLAGVRETQYF.

V and J are TRBV7-2 and TRBJ1-2, with a possible D match to TRBD1 (6 bases). The CDR3 is 14 residues long. The ends were cut back, 1 base at V and 4 bases at J, with 10 bases in the middle. Looked up from germline, CDR1 is SGHTA and CDR2 is FQGNSA. CDR3 DNA sequence: TGTGCCAGCAGCTTAGAGGGGGGGCCCTATGGCTACACCTTC. The encoded protein is CASSLEGGPYGYTF.

The V call is TRBV27, the J call TRBJ2-7, with D hard to call. Germline V gives CDR1 MNHEY, CDR2 SMNVEV (reference sequence). V was trimmed by 4 bases and J by 1 base, leaving 14 bases between them. CDR3 length: 15 residues. The CDR3 sequence: CASSSYPRVSYEQYF. The CDR3 DNA reads as TGTGCCAGCAGTTCCTATCCTCGGGTATCCTACGAGCAGTACTTC.

The chain joins TRBV9 to TRBJ2-5; 7 bases fit TRBD2. Germline trimming cut 4 bases from V and 1 base from J; bases unmatched to any gene: 4. The CDR3 contains 14 residues. Germline CDR1 reads SGDLS; CDR2 reads YYNGEE. CDR3 nucleotide sequence: TGTGCCAGCAGCCGGGGGGAAGCCCAAGAGACCCAGTACTTC. Translating gives CASSRGEAQETQYF.

The chain uses TRBV6-2 or TRBV6-3 and TRBJ2-6; D is perhaps TRBD2 (6 bases). CDR3 length: 18 amino acids. Germline V gene lookup returns CDR1 MNHEY and CDR2 SVGEGT. The V end lost 4 bases, the J end lost 0 bases, and 16 bases lay between the germline ends. The CDR3 sequence: CASSSLGRGSSGANVLTF. DNA for the CDR3: TGTGCCAGCAGTTCCCTGGGGCGGGGAAGCTCTGGGGCCAACGTCCTGACTTTC.

This chain uses TRBV19 with TRBJ1-1; a possible D gene is TRBD1 (5 bases). Germline V gives CDR1 LNHDA, CDR2 SQIVND (reference sequence). Between the trimmed V and J ends, which lost 6 bases and 1 base, there was a span of 12 bases. The length of the CDR3 is 14 residues. CDR3 in amino acids: CASRPNDRNTEAFF. The CDR3 nucleotides read TGTGCCAGTAGGCCGAACGACAGGAACACTGAAGCTTTCTTT.

The genes are TRBV27 and TRBJ2-7; 10 bases fit TRBD1. Per germline, CDR1 MNHEY and CDR2 SMNVEV (reference sequence). The CDR3 length is 15 residues. V shed 7 bases and J 4 bases; nucleotides not matched to a gene: 10. The CDR3 is CASNSVDRGLYEQYF. CDR3 DNA sequence: TGTGCCAGCAATTCAGTCGACAGGGGGCTTTACGAGCAGTACTTC.

The V and J genes are TRBV2 and TRBJ2-3; 8 bases are shared with TRBD2. This CDR3 has 12 residues. Trimming took 9 bases from V and 6 from J; bases not matched to a gene: 5. CDR1 is SNHLY and CDR2 is FYNNEI in the germline V gene. Written as DNA, the CDR3 is TGTGCCAGTACCGGGACTAGTGATACGCAGTATTTT. Its translation is CASTGTSDTQYF.

About this clone: At one boundary the junction diverges from the germline segment, which might be a read error. The chain uses TRBV2 and TRBJ1-2; no clear D. CDR1 is SNHLY and CDR2 is FYNNEI in the germline V gene. CDR3 length equals 13 residues. CDR3 protein: CASSEFGNRGNLF. CDR3 bases: TGTGCCAGCAGTGAATTTGGCAACCGAGGCAACCTCTTC.

The chain carries TRBV5-1 and TRBJ1-1; D is unresolved. The CDR3 has 14 amino acids. Trimming stripped 4 bases from V and 1 base from J, with 11 bases between. CDR1 is SGHRS and CDR2 is YFSETQ in the germline V gene. The CDR3, as DNA: TGCGCCAGCAGCCCCCCGTCCCCGAACACTGAAGCTTTCTTT. It yields the protein CASSPPSPNTEAFF.

The V call is TRBV20-1, the J call TRBJ2-7, with a weak D call TRBD1 (6 bases). The CDR3 length is 12 residues. The ends were cut back, 3 bases at V and 3 bases at J, with 9 bases in the middle. CDR1 and CDR2 from the germline V gene are DFQATT and SNEGSKA (reference sequence). As DNA, the CDR3 is TGCAGTGCTAGTGTCAGGGGCTACGAGCAGTACTTC. This codes for CSASVRGYEQYF.

The chain uses TRBV5-6 and TRBJ2-3; D possibly corresponds to TRBD2 (5 bases). Germline V gene sequence: CDR1 SGHDT, CDR2 YYEEEE. The CDR3 consists of 17 residues. Trimming took off 4 bases at V and 2 bases at J, with 20 bases between the two ends. CDR3 region: CASSRGLTFPFTDTQYF. CDR3 DNA: TGTGCCAGCAGCCGGGGTTTGACCTTCCCGTTCACAGATACGCAGTATTTT.

V is TRBV7-2 and J is TRBJ1-2; D is ambiguous. V lost 4 bases to trimming and J lost 4 bases, with 13 bases between them. The CDR3 has 14 amino acids. CDR1 and CDR2 (germline): SGHTA, FQGNSA. The CDR3 spells CASSSFLDPYGYTF. The CDR3 bases are TGTGCCAGCAGCTCCTTCCTAGACCCCTATGGCTACACCTTC.

The chain has TRBV7-2 and TRBJ1-1; 7 positions match TRBD1. V lost 5 bases, J lost 5 bases, and 5 bases stayed unmatched. The CDR3 totals 13 residues. Germline CDR1 reads SGHTA; CDR2 reads FQGNSA. The CDR3 is CASSIDRDTEAFF. In nucleotides, the CDR3 is TGTGCCAGCAGCATTGACAGGGATACTGAAGCTTTCTTT.

The V and J genes are TRBV19 and TRBJ2-7; no firm D call. Trimming cost V 6 bases and J 2 bases, with 17 bases left between them. CDR1 LNHDA and CDR2 SQIVND come from the germline V gene (reference sequence). The length of the CDR3 is 15 residues. This CDR3 reads CASSTLEEHTYEQYF. The DNA of the CDR3 is TGTGCCAGTAGCACCCTCGAAGAGCATACCTACGAGCAGTACTTC.

V usage is TRBV12-3 or TRBV12-4 and J usage is TRBJ1-1, with D possibly TRBD1 on 6 matching bases. The CDR3 runs 13 residues. With 7 bases removed from V and 5 bases from J, the gap between germline ends came to 14 bases. This chain's CDR3 is CASTGTSFTEAFF. The CDR3 DNA sequence: TGTGCCAGCACCGGGACATCGTTTACTGAAGCTTTCTTT.

CDR3 amino acids: CASSDPGQDSYGYTF. Here the CDR3 DNA reads TGTGCCAGCAGTGACCCGGGACAGGACAGCTATGGCTACACCTTC. The chain has TRBV6-2 or TRBV6-3 and TRBJ1-2; TRBD1 matches at 8 bases. CDR3 length: 15 amino acids. After removal of 5 bases from V and 4 bases from J, the junction contained 9 bases not matched to a gene. Germline CDR1 and CDR2: MNHEY and SVGEGT.

The chain uses TRBV4-3 and TRBJ2-1, with 11 positions matching TRBD1. The V gene's germline CDR1 is LGHNA and CDR2 YSLEER. With 0 bases clipped from V and 7 bases from J, the junction kept 2 bases outside the gene matches. This CDR3 contains 15 residues. CDR3 nucleotide sequence: TGCGCCAGCAGCCAAGATGGGGACAGGGGGAATGAGCAGTTCTTC. Its protein is CASSQDGDRGNEQFF.

The V call is TRBV10-3, the J call TRBJ2-2; tentative D call: TRBD1 (6 bases). Trimming cost V 6 bases and J 4 bases, with 15 bases left between them. Per the germline V gene, CDR1 is ENHRY and CDR2 is SYGVKD. This CDR3 region has 15 residues. The CDR3 DNA is TGTGCCATCAGGGCTGATACAGGGTTCACCGGGGAGCTGTTTTTT. This encodes CAIRADTGFTGELFF.

The chain joins TRBV5-5 to TRBJ2-5; 9 nucleotides line up with TRBD1. From germline, CDR1 is SGHKS and CDR2 YYEKEE (reference sequence). V gave up 5 bases and J gave up 2 bases; unmatched junction bases: 10. The CDR3 is 16 residues long. The CDR3 sequence: CASSYTGTGWQETQYF. CDR3 DNA sequence: TGTGCCAGCAGTTATACCGGGACAGGGTGGCAAGAGACCCAGTACTTC. The full variable domain, with the rest looked up from reference TRBV5-5 and TRBJ2-5, is DAGVTQSPTHLIKTRGQQVTLRCSPISGHKSVSWYQQVLGQGPQFIFQYYEKEERGRGNFPDRFSARQFPNYSSELNVNALLLGDSALYLCASSYTGTGWQETQYFGPGTRLLVL.